The clone carrying this T cell receptor (beta chain) was seen ten or more times. V was clipped by 8 bases and J by 2 bases, with 9 bases between them. This CDR3 region has 12 residues. The germline V gene encodes CDR1 MNHEY and CDR2 SVGAGI. This sample was included in a study of neurological immune-mediated disorders. It was by 5'RACE with 10-nucleotide random UMIs that the cDNA was made. TCRdb re-analysed the 5' RACE reads in MiXCR, keeping a single row per CDR3 protein. This repertoire shows over 55,000 distinct CDR3 sequences, 2% to 3% found once; its top ten account for approximately 3%. V and J are TRBV6-5 and TRBJ1-1; D uncertain. The source material was PBMCs. This clonotype was sampled from a man over 45 with multiple sclerosis. Written as DNA, the CDR3 is TGTGCCAGCGGCCGGTTTAACACTGAAGCTTTCTTT. Translated: CASGRFNTEAFF.